The 3 T cell receptor beta chains reported below all come from one sample, sequenced in a study of cytomegalovirus exposure and HLA in healthy donors. The PCR employed 60 Vbeta primers together with 13 Jbeta primers. Profiling relied on immunoSEQ multiplex PCR, and the TCRdb table lists in-frame clones only, not all of them. The sample holds 65,000 to 90,000 clones, 65% to 80% seen once. Sequenced sample: PBMCs. The receptors stem from a man aged 30 to 45 in good health and CMV-seronegative.

The V and J genes are TRBV27 and TRBJ1-6, with 8 bases fitting TRBD1. Germline lookup yields CDR1 MNHEY and CDR2 SMNVEV (reference sequence). The CDR3 has 14 amino acids. Losses at the gene ends were 5 bases for V and 10 bases for J; bases not matched to a gene: 7. The CDR3 DNA is TGTGCCAGCAGTCCTGACAGGGGACGATCACCCCTCCACTTT. Encoded protein: CASSPDRGRSPLHF.

This chain links TRBV7-9 with TRBJ2-3, with D unresolved. The CDR3 extends over 14 amino acids. V dropped 5 bases and J dropped 2 bases, with 11 bases sitting between them. Per germline, CDR1 SEHNR and CDR2 FQNEAQ (reference sequence). CDR3 protein: CASSPPSSTDTQYF. CDR3 coding DNA: TGTGCCAGCAGCCCCCCTTCGTCCACAGATACGCAGTATTTT.

The chain joins TRBV7-2 to TRBJ1-1, with 7 bases matching TRBD1. The CDR3 has 13 residues. The V and J ends lost 5 bases and 3 bases, in that order; junction bases with no gene match: 3. CDR1 is SGHTA and CDR2 is FQGNSA in the germline V gene. CDR3: CASSEQGYTEAFF. CDR3 coding DNA: TGTGCCAGCAGCGAACAGGGGTACACTGAAGCTTTCTTT. The variable domain in full, with the rest retrieved from reference TRBV7-2 and TRBJ1-1, is GAGVSQSPSNKVTEKGKDVELRCDPISGHTALYWYRQSLGQGLEFLIYFQGNSAPDKSGLPSDRFSAERTGGSVSTLTIQRTQQEDSAVYLCASSEQGYTEAFFGQGTRLTVV.